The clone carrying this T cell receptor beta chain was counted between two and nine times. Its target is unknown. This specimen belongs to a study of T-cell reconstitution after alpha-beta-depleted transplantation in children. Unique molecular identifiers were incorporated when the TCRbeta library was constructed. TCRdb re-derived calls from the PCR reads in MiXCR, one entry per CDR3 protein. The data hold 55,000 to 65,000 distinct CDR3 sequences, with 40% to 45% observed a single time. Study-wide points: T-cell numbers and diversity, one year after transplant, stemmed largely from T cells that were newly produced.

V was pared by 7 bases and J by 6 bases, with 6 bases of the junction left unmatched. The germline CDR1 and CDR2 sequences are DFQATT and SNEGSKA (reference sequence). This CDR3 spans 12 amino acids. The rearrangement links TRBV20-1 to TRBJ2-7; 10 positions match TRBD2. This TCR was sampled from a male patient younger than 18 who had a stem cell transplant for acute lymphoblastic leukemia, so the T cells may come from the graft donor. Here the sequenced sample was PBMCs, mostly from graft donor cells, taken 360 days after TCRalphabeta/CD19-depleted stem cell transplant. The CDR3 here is CSGSGRAFEQYF. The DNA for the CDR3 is TGCAGTGGGAGCGGGAGGGCCTTCGAGCAGTACTTC.